This T cell receptor beta chain appears in the sequencing data of a study of shared clonotypes between healthy human individuals (TCRdb year 2020). For the study in its entirety: A few men and a couple of women, aged 18 to 49 years, made up the cohort. To estimate repertoire size and how much clonotype sharing occurs between individuals, the study deeply sequenced the blood TCR repertoires of several healthy adults. Leukapheresis yielded between about 0.9 and 9.5 billion PBMCs per donor. Different laboratories and diverse techniques were used to prepare libraries and sequence TCR repertoires, to increase sequencing depth and limit assay-specific biases. For each donor, three plates each were used for CD4 naive and CD4 memory, two plates were used for CD8 naive, and one plate was used for CD8 memory. General study outcomes and caveats: Incomplete sequencing was indicated by rarefaction of sorted-subset datasets, despite the large sequencing depth. Across a few donors, approximately 5% of naive CD4, roughly 3.3% of naive CD8, about 2.3% of memory CD4, and approximately 0.42% of memory CD8 clonotypes were shared. Sampling was restricted to blood, and TCR repertoires in tissue are likely to differ from TCR repertoires in blood. Clonotypes shared by all four sorted-subset donors showed higher generation probabilities than non-shared clonotypes. The small number of donors limited the genetic and exposure-history diversity represented. Pairwise subsampling led to the expectation that sequencing depth would affect the degree of clonotype sharing among donors. Larger estimated clonotype richness was generally found for naive subsets than for memory subsets.

The donors were healthy, HIV-negative adults with no recently reported acute infections or vaccinations. All donors were Caucasian adults living in Nashville, Tennessee, USA. Magnetic negative selection was used to enrich CD4+ T cells, after which naive cells were positively selected on CD45RA and the negative fraction became the memory subset. Blood was obtained by leukapheresis, after which PBMCs were separated by Ficoll-Histopaque density gradient centrifugation and cryopreserved in liquid nitrogen vapor phase. Analytical flow cytometry was used to check the purity and quantity of every magnetically sorted T cell population. From each sorted fraction, genomic DNA was isolated and quantified by UV absorbance on a Nanodrop 2000c. TCR CDR3 regions were amplified from genomic DNA by multiplex PCR using the deep immunoSEQ assay. Extracted genomic DNA from each cell subset was spread evenly across all wells of several immunoSEQ 96-well plates, with each plate serving as a replicate. For sorted subsets, roughly 200 ng of genomic DNA, equivalent to about 30,000 T cell genomes, went into each replicate PCR. The purified libraries were quantified using a Qubit 3.0 fluorometer, sized with a Bioanalyzer 2100, and then quantified again using the KAPA Library Quantification kit. Every immunoSEQ 96-well plate was sequenced on a dedicated single-read 150-cycle Illumina NextSeq 550 flow cell. As for the authors' bioinformatics: Because the immunoSEQ output held only junctional sequences and lacked quality scores, the filtering could not match the filtering applied to full-length reads. To assign V/J genes and CDR3, sequences were annotated using PyIR, a Python wrapper for IgBLAST v1.9, with IMGT germline references. Any read was removed if the V/J assignment was weak (E-value above 1e-6), the CDR3 was missing, or the read contained stop codons, out-of-frame junctions, or ambiguous translated residues. V3J clonotypes were defined as sequences sharing the same inferred V gene, J gene, and CDR3 amino acid sequence. To compute the percentage overlap between repertoires, the number of shared unique clonotypes was divided by the size of the smaller repertoire. Three approaches were used to assess repertoire richness: RTK rarefaction, the Chao1 estimator, and Recon v2.1 estimates of unobserved clonotypes. Generation probabilities for all TCRbeta clonotypes obtained by the gDNA method from a few donors were computed using OLGA. In its TCRdb copy, this immuneACCESS table keeps in-frame sequences only and misses some clones. Where compared with another copy, unresolved V genes explain less than half of these, and the others have no known cause. For V, J and clone size, that table is used; D and trimming come from the DNA. This sample comprises roughly 500,000 clones, less than 96% of them detected only once. About 0.057% of the sample belongs to the ten largest clones.

The V end gives up 3 bases and the J end 6 bases, leaving 9 bases in the junction not matched to a gene. The CDR3 covers 15 residues, taking in both the cysteine and the phenylalanine. This entry keeps only the CDR3 DNA: 45 bases, framed from base 1. From the germline V gene, CDR1 is MDHEN and CDR2 is SYDVKM. Note on this clone: What this receptor recognizes is not known. The sample holds no much larger clone one base away, and base qualities are not on file.

This chain is built from TRBV28 and TRBJ2-7; a stretch of 9 junction bases matches TRBD2. Source material: naive CD4+ T cells sorted from blood. According to the study, the label for this sample's cell subset or site signals: CD45RA+ positively selected. The receptor was isolated from a woman aged 25 to 39 in good health. In nucleotides, the sequence is TGTGCCAGCAGTTTTTTAGGTAGCGGGAGAGCCGAGCAGTACTTC. Its translation reads: CASSFLGSGRAEQYF.